One sample yielded the 11 T cell receptor beta chains listed below, sequenced in a study of T cell changes during pregnancy in multiple sclerosis. The repertoire was sequenced with immunoSEQ multiplex PCR; TCRdb's copy has only in-frame clones and lacks some. The sample includes about 32,000 clones, approximately 89% seen only once; the top ten take over 9.5%. The material was CD8+ T cells from peripheral blood mononuclear cells, obtained in the second trimester of pregnancy. The source of these receptors is a female donor with multiple sclerosis, enrolled in a pregnancy study.

The V gene is TRBV5-4, the J gene TRBJ2-7, with 7 bases identical to TRBD2. The CDR3 totals 15 residues. V was pared by 4 bases and J by 0 bases, with 7 bases of the junction left unmatched. Germline V gene data show CDR1 as SGHNT and CDR2 as YYREEE (reference sequence). The CDR3, as DNA: TGTGCCAGCAGCCCCGGGGGGACTGGCTCCTACGAGCAGTACTTC. Translating gives CASSPGGTGSYEQYF.

This chain joins TRBV27 and TRBJ2-7, with TRBD2 as a possible D gene (6 bases). Germline CDR1 reads MNHEY; CDR2 reads SMNVEV (reference sequence). The germline V and J ends were trimmed by 5 bases and 3 bases, with 20 bases remaining between them. This CDR3 spans 16 amino acids. The CDR3 sequence: CASSRRGWGVGYEQYF. The DNA of the CDR3 is TGTGCCAGCAGTCGCCGGGGCTGGGGGGTAGGCTACGAGCAGTACTTC.

The chain recombines TRBV7-8 with TRBJ2-3; 9 positions agree with TRBD2. The CDR3 is 14 residues long. Germline assignment: CDR1 SGHVS and CDR2 FQNEAQ. The V gene end was trimmed by 7 bases and the J gene end by 6 bases; junction bases not matched to a gene: 8. The CDR3 is CASTFSGGGDTQYF. The DNA for the CDR3 is TGTGCCAGCACCTTTAGCGGGGGAGGGGATACGCAGTATTTT.

The chain has TRBV19 and TRBJ1-2, with D tentatively TRBD1 (5 bases). V dropped 6 bases and J dropped 4 bases, with 12 bases sitting between them. CDR1 is LNHDA, CDR2 SQIVND, per germline (reference sequence). The CDR3 is 13 amino acids. Written as DNA, the CDR3 is TGTGCCAGTAGCCAGGGAGGTGGCTATGGCTACACCTTC. Protein product: CASSQGGGYGYTF.

The J gene is TRBJ2-2, the V gene TRBV7-9; no definite D call. The CDR3 contains 14 residues. Germline V gene lookup returns CDR1 SEHNR and CDR2 FQNEAQ (reference sequence). The V gene lost 5 bases and the J gene lost 5 bases, with 12 bases spanning the gap. CDR3 DNA sequence: TGTGCCAGCAGCACAGATCTCTTTACCGGGGAGCTGTTTTTT. This translates into CASSTDLFTGELFF.

V and J are TRBV9 and TRBJ2-5; 15 nucleotides line up with TRBD2. Germline trimming cut 4 bases from V and 5 bases from J; bases unmatched to any gene: 6. CDR1 SGDLS and CDR2 YYNGEE come from the germline V gene. The CDR3 runs to 16 residues. The CDR3 spells CASSIGLAGGRETQYF. DNA for the CDR3: TGTGCCAGCAGCATAGGACTAGCGGGGGGGCGTGAGACCCAGTACTTC.

This chain links TRBV4-2 with TRBJ2-7; 8 bases match TRBD2. The CDR3 has 14 amino acids. Germline CDR1 is LGHNA and CDR2 is YNFKEQ. V was clipped by 4 bases and J by 5 bases; unmatched bases: 7. CDR3 in DNA: TGTGCCAGCAGCCTTACTAGCGGTCCTAACGAGCAGTACTTC. This codes for CASSLTSGPNEQYF.

The DNA for the CDR3 is TGTGCCAGCAGGGTAGCGGGAGGGACAAGCGAGCAGTACTTC. This gives the protein CASRVAGGTSEQYF. The chain combines TRBV2 with TRBJ2-7, with TRBD2 matching 11 bases. The CDR3 runs to 14 residues. The V and J ends lost 6 bases and 6 bases, in that order; junction bases with no gene match: 7. The germline CDR1 and CDR2 sequences are SNHLY and FYNNEI. The complete variable domain, with remaining parts taken from reference TRBV2 and TRBJ2-7, reads EPEVTQTPSHQVTQMGQEVILRCVPISNHLYFYWYRQILGQKVEFLVSFYNNEISEKSEIFDDQFSVERPDGSNFTLKIRSTKLEDSAMYFCASRVAGGTSEQYFGPGTRLTVT.

V is TRBV27 and J is TRBJ1-2, with D possibly TRBD1 on 5 matching bases. The CDR3 sequence is 14 residues long. Trimming stripped 2 bases from V and 6 bases from J, with 13 bases between. Germline V lookup: CDR1 MNHEY, CDR2 SMNVEV (reference sequence). This CDR3 reads CASSLVRGRNGYTF. DNA for the CDR3: TGTGCCAGCAGTTTAGTAAGGGGCAGAAATGGCTACACCTTC.

The CDR3 protein is CASSQVGLEPGNTIYF. CDR3 sequence (DNA): TGCGCCAGCAGCCAAGTTGGACTTGAGCCCGGAAACACCATATATTTT. The chain joins TRBV4-1 to TRBJ1-3, with unresolved D. CDR3 length: 16 residues. The germline CDR1 and CDR2 sequences are MGHRA and YSYEKL. The V end lost 1 base, the J end lost 4 bases, and 14 bases lay between the germline ends.

This clone was seen only once. V usage is TRBV27 and J usage is TRBJ2-7; 7 bases match TRBD2. The ends lost 7 bases at V and 5 bases at J; junction bases unmatched: 11. Germline CDR1 and CDR2: MNHEY and SMNVEV (reference sequence). The CDR3 loop spans 14 amino acids. The CDR3 DNA reads as TGTGCCAGCATGCCGCGGGGACGGGGGGACGAGCAGTACTTC. Encoded protein: CASMPRGRGDEQYF.